This T cell receptor (beta chain) originates from a study of naive and memory T cell subsets. A UMI-containing oligonucleotide was joined by 3' ligation to the TCR cDNA template. Whole blood, 2.5 ml, came from adult healthy volunteers. Unsorted total RNA, roughly 1 to 1,100 ng, was DNase treated before reverse transcription. Four PCR rounds used nested alpha and beta constant region primers plus the SP2 primer. TCRdb re-derived calls from the 5' RACE reads in MiXCR, one entry per CDR3 protein. Here the sample spans about 62,000 distinct CDR3 sequences, around 8% being singletons. This clonotype has a count of ten or more. Its antigen is undetermined. General study findings and limits: The RNA method is potentially sensitive to activation and differentiation changes.

Germline V lookup: CDR1 MDHEN, CDR2 SYDVKM. V was cut by 6 bases and J by 1 base, with 3 bases left in between. The length of the CDR3 is 11 residues. The chain couples TRBV28 to TRBJ1-1; unclear D gene. The receptor's source is a female donor in good health. CDR3 in DNA: TGTGCCAGCAGCACGAACACTGAAGCTTTCTTT. Translating it yields CASSTNTEAFF.